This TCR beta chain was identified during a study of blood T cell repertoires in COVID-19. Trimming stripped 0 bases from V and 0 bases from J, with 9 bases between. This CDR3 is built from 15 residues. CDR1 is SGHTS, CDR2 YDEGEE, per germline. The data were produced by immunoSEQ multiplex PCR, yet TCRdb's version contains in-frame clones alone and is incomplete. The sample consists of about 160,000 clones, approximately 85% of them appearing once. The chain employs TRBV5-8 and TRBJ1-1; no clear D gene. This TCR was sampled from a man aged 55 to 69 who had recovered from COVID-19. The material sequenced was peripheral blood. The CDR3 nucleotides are TGTGCCAGCAGCTTGGGGACTTACATGAACACTGAAGCTTTCTTT. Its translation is CASSLGTYMNTEAFF. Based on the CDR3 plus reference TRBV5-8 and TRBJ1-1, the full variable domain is EAGVTQSPTHLIKTRGQQATLRCSPISGHTSVYWYQQALGLGLQFLLWYDEGEERNRGNFPPRFSGRQFPNYSSELNVNALELEDSALYLCASSLGTYMNTEAFFGQGTRLTVV.